These 23 T cell receptor beta chains originate from one sample sequenced in a study of cytomegalovirus exposure and HLA in healthy donors. Sequenced by immunoSEQ multiplex PCR; TCRdb stores in-frame clones only, minus some. Of roughly 86,000 clones in the sample, almost 97% were seen once. Sequenced material: PBMCs. The receptors stem from a man younger than 35 in good health and CMV-seropositive.

This clone was detected only once. This rearrangement joins TRBV19 to TRBJ1-2, with D possibly being TRBD1 (6 bases). CDR1 is LNHDA, CDR2 SQIVND, per germline (reference sequence). This CDR3 contains 13 residues. V gave up 4 bases and J gave up 8 bases, with 14 bases separating them. The CDR3 DNA is TGTGCCAGTAGTACCCCAGGACAGAAAGGCTACACCTTC. Its protein product is CASSTPGQKGYTF.

The chain has TRBV7-6 and TRBJ1-4; the match to TRBD1 covers 7 bases. J was trimmed by 5 bases and V by 7 bases; bases with no gene match: 13. Germline CDR1 is SGHVS and CDR2 is FNYEAQ. This CDR3 is built from 16 residues. CDR3 sequence: CASTPEPGTVNEKLFF. The CDR3 DNA reads as TGTGCCAGCACCCCAGAGCCCGGGACAGTAAATGAAAAACTGTTTTTT.

The gene calls are TRBV5-1 and TRBJ1-3, with 9 bases matching TRBD1. This CDR3 comprises 14 residues. With V trimmed by 4 bases and J by 6 bases, 5 bases remained unmatched. Germline-derived CDR1 and CDR2 are SGHRS and YFSETQ. CDR3 loop: CASSNTGGKNTIYF. The CDR3 bases are TGCGCCAGCAGCAATACAGGGGGCAAAAACACCATATATTTT. The whole variable domain, filled in from reference TRBV5-1 and TRBJ1-3, reads KAGVTQTPRYLIKTRGQQVTLSCSPISGHRSVSWYQQTPGQGLQFLFEYFSETQRNKGNFPGRFSGRQFSNSRSEMNVSTLELGDSALYLCASSNTGGKNTIYFGEGSWLTVV.

This chain links TRBV18 with TRBJ2-3; 7 nucleotides match TRBD2. CDR3 length equals 16 residues. The germline V gene has CDR1 KGHSH and CDR2 LQKENI. The trim removed 3 bases at V and 5 bases at J, leaving 11 bases unmatched. The CDR3 is CASSPQPGGSGDTQYF. For the CDR3, the DNA is TGTGCCAGCTCACCCCAACCGGGCGGGAGCGGAGATACGCAGTATTTT. Filled out from reference TRBV18 and TRBJ2-3, the complete variable domain reads NAGVMQNPRHLVRRRGQEARLRCSPMKGHSHVYWYRQLPEEGLKFMVYLQKENIIDESGMPKERFSAEFPKEGPSILRIQQVVRGDSAAYFCASSPQPGGSGDTQYFGPGTRLTVL.

The chain links TRBV18 to TRBJ1-1; D gene ambiguous. Germline CDR1 reads KGHSH; CDR2 reads LQKENI. This CDR3 has 13 amino acids. The V end was cut by 3 bases, the J end by 5 bases, with 10 bases between. CDR3: CASSPEGGTEAFF. The CDR3 DNA reads TGTGCCAGCTCACCGGAGGGTGGGACTGAAGCTTTCTTT. Looking up the rest from reference TRBV18 and TRBJ1-1 gives the full variable domain: NAGVMQNPRHLVRRRGQEARLRCSPMKGHSHVYWYRQLPEEGLKFMVYLQKENIIDESGMPKERFSAEFPKEGPSILRIQQVVRGDSAAYFCASSPEGGTEAFFGQGTRLTVV.

This chain links TRBV11-2 with TRBJ2-6, with D tentatively TRBD1 (5 bases). Trimming shortened V by 5 bases and J by 2 bases, and 13 bases separated the two germline ends. The germline CDR1 and CDR2 sequences are SGHAT and FQNNGV. There are 16 residues in the CDR3. This chain's CDR3 is CASSQVGAPGANVLTF. The CDR3 nucleotides are TGTGCCAGCAGCCAAGTTGGGGCGCCTGGGGCCAACGTCCTGACTTTC.

The V gene is TRBV19, the J gene TRBJ2-2, with 16 bases aligning to TRBD2. V shed 2 bases, J shed 6 bases, and the junction held 9 bases outside the gene matches. The length of the CDR3 is 19 residues. The V gene's germline CDR1 is LNHDA and CDR2 SQIVND (reference sequence). The CDR3 DNA follows: TGTGCCAGTAGTATAAGGGGACTAGCGGGAGGGGCAGTCGCCGGGGAGCTGTTTTTT. Residues: CASSIRGLAGGAVAGELFF.

The rearrangement links TRBV2 to TRBJ1-2, with a tentative D call TRBD1 (5 bases). V dropped 7 bases and J dropped 6 bases, with 12 bases sitting between them. The CDR3 runs to 12 residues. Germline V gene lookup returns CDR1 SNHLY and CDR2 FYNNEI. The CDR3 DNA reads TGTGCCAGCACCATACGCAGGGATGGCTACACCTTC. This gives the protein CASTIRRDGYTF.

The chain is built from TRBV2 and TRBJ2-1; 8 bases are shared with TRBD2. CDR1 SNHLY and CDR2 FYNNEI come from the germline V gene. This CDR3 region has 14 residues. V was clipped by 8 bases and J by 6 bases; unmatched bases: 9. The CDR3 DNA reads as TGTGCCAGCCCCAAGCGGGAGCGCGGCAATGAGCAGTTCTTC. Translating it yields CASPKRERGNEQFF.

V and J are TRBV7-2 and TRBJ1-5, with a weak D call TRBD1 (6 bases). With 5 bases removed from V and 4 bases from J, the gap between germline ends came to 12 bases. Germline V gives CDR1 SGHTA, CDR2 FQGNSA. The CDR3 is 14 amino acids. CDR3 sequence reads: CASSPIQGNQPQHF. The CDR3 DNA follows: TGTGCCAGCAGCCCTATTCAGGGGAATCAGCCCCAGCATTTT.

CDR3 sequence (DNA): TGTGCCAGCAGCGTAGTTGGTAGCGGAGCCTACGAGCAGTACTTC. Encoded protein: CASSVVGSGAYEQYF. The chain links TRBV9 to TRBJ2-7, with D maybe TRBD2 (6 bases). The CDR3 spans 15 residues. CDR1 is SGDLS, CDR2 YYNGEE, per germline. Between the trimmed V and J ends, which lost 0 bases and 2 bases, there was a span of 12 bases.

The chain recombines TRBV10-3 with TRBJ2-7; possible D gene TRBD2, 6 bases. The CDR3 spans 13 residues. Germline V CDR1 and CDR2: ENHRY, SYGVKD. Deletions cut 0 bases from V and 3 bases from J, with 6 bases between. The CDR3 sequence is CAISESGSYEQYF. The DNA of the CDR3 is TGTGCCATCAGTGAGTCCGGGAGCTACGAGCAGTACTTC.

This rearrangement joins TRBV4-1 to TRBJ2-4, with 7 bases aligning to TRBD2. From germline, CDR1 is MGHRA and CDR2 YSYEKL. Losses at the gene ends were 1 base for V and 0 bases for J; bases not matched to a gene: 12. The CDR3 contains 19 residues. In DNA, the CDR3 is TGCGCCAGCAGCCAAGTAGCACTAGCGCCAACTCTAGCCAAAAACATTCAGTACTTC. This gives the protein CASSQVALAPTLAKNIQYF.

This chain connects TRBV30 to TRBJ1-2; 8 nucleotides line up with TRBD1. The CDR3 loop spans 14 amino acids. Germline loops: CDR1 GTSNPN, CDR2 SVGIG (reference sequence). V was clipped by 7 bases and J by 0 bases; unmatched bases: 7. The CDR3 here is CALHRGGTNYGYTF. DNA of the CDR3: TGTGCCTTACACAGGGGGGGGACTAACTATGGCTACACCTTC.

This clone has a handful of counts. This chain links TRBV30 with TRBJ2-1; TRBD2 agrees at 9 bases. Per the germline V gene, CDR1 is GTSNPN and CDR2 is SVGIG (reference sequence). This CDR3 is 15 amino acids long. V dropped 0 bases and J dropped 10; count of bases not matched to a gene: 10. The CDR3 sequence: CAWSVLSGSLGEQFF. CDR3 bases: TGTGCCTGGAGTGTACTTAGCGGGAGCTTGGGGGAGCAGTTCTTC. Based on the CDR3 plus reference TRBV30 and TRBJ2-1, the full variable domain is SQTIHQWPATLVQPVGSPLSLECTVEGTSNPNLYWYRQAAGRGLQLLFYSVGIGQISSEVPQNLSASRPQDRQFILSSKKLLLSDSGFYLCAWSVLSGSLGEQFFGPGTRLTVL.

This chain connects TRBV19 to TRBJ1-5; D possibly corresponds to TRBD1 (5 bases). V dropped 3 bases and J dropped 7 bases, with 22 bases sitting between them. Germline assignment: CDR1 LNHDA and CDR2 SQIVND (reference sequence). CDR3 length: 17 amino acids. CDR3 region: CASSISVQGKKGQPQHF. In nucleotides, the CDR3 is TGTGCCAGTAGTATTTCCGTTCAGGGCAAAAAGGGCCAGCCCCAGCATTTT.

The V call is TRBV9, the J call TRBJ2-3; possibly TRBD2 for D (7 bases). CDR1 SGDLS and CDR2 YYNGEE come from the germline V gene. V lost 4 bases and J lost 1, with 16 bases in between. The CDR3 runs to 16 residues. As DNA, the CDR3 is TGTGCCAGCAGCCCACGGGGGGCTCACCGCACAGATACGCAGTATTTT. Encoded protein: CASSPRGAHRTDTQYF.

The genes are TRBV5-1 and TRBJ2-7, with D possibly matching TRBD1 (5 bases). The V and J ends lost 4 bases and 0 bases respectively, with 8 bases between them. Germline V lookup: CDR1 SGHRS, CDR2 YFSETQ. The CDR3 sequence is 13 residues long. The CDR3: CASSPDSSYEQYF. The CDR3 region has the DNA TGCGCCAGCAGCCCCGACAGCTCCTACGAGCAGTACTTC.

DNA of the CDR3: TGTGCCAGCAGCCCCGATCTGGCGGGAGGAGCAGATACGCAGTATTTT. It codes for CASSPDLAGGADTQYF. The chain recombines TRBV6-4 with TRBJ2-3, with 8 bases matching TRBD2. Germline V gene lookup returns CDR1 MRHNA and CDR2 SNTAGT. Trimming cost V 6 bases and J 4 bases; bases outside gene matches: 12. This CDR3 region has 16 residues.

This chain joins TRBV2 and TRBJ1-5; the match to TRBD1 covers 8 bases. This CDR3 region has 14 residues. V lost 5 bases, J lost 6 bases, and 6 bases stayed unmatched. Germline CDR1 and CDR2: SNHLY and FYNNEI. The CDR3 coding sequence is TGTGCCAGCAGTTCCACAGGGGGGGGTCAGCCCCAGCATTTT. Protein: CASSSTGGGQPQHF.

The chain recombines TRBV19 with TRBJ2-3, with 12 bases aligning to TRBD2. The CDR3 runs 17 residues. V lost 3 bases and J lost 6; bases outside the gene matches: 10. CDR1 is LNHDA and CDR2 is SQIVND in the germline V gene (reference sequence). The CDR3 region has the DNA TGTGCCAGTAGTATCGGCCGACTAGCGGGAGAATCTGATACGCAGTATTTT. Translating it yields CASSIGRLAGESDTQYF. The complete variable domain, with remaining parts taken from reference TRBV19 and TRBJ2-3, reads DGGITQSPKYLFRKEGQNVTLSCEQNLNHDAMYWYRQDPGQGLRLIYYSQIVNDFQKGDIAEGYSVSREKKESFPLTVTSAQKNPTAFYLCASSIGRLAGESDTQYFGPGTRLTVL.

J is TRBJ2-1 and V is TRBV11-2; 8 bases fit TRBD1. With V trimmed by 5 bases and J by 8 bases, 14 bases remained unmatched. This CDR3 spans 16 amino acids. Germline loops: CDR1 SGHAT, CDR2 FQNNGV. The CDR3 sequence: CASSQTPQGVGDEQFF. CDR3 DNA sequence: TGTGCCAGCAGCCAGACCCCACAGGGGGTCGGGGATGAGCAGTTCTTC.

The chain has TRBV28 and TRBJ2-3; no definite D call. This CDR3 spans 14 amino acids. Germline V lookup: CDR1 MDHEN, CDR2 SYDVKM. Trimming shortened V by 6 bases and J by 3 bases, and 13 bases separated the two germline ends. CDR3 residues: CASRPPGGTDTQYF. CDR3 coding DNA: TGTGCCAGCAGACCTCCTGGCGGAACAGATACGCAGTATTTT.